Listed below are T cell receptor beta chains from one sample, sequenced in a study of blood T cell repertoires in COVID-19. Clones were read by immunoSEQ multiplex PCR, and TCRdb kept only the in-frame ones, dropping some. The sample shows about 240,000 clones, 82% of them seen only once. Sequencing used peripheral blood. The source is a woman in her sixties with active or convalescent COVID-19. Both conserved end residues are trimmed from each CDR3.

len	v_gene	CDR3aa
13	TRBV2	ASTTQGSSGNTIY
13	TRBV5-1	ASGNAGVSYNEQF
13	TRBV6-5	ASSPGGGWSTEAF
10	TRBV6-2/TRBV6-3	ASSPQVRGYT
15	TRBV9	ASSVGGSGGMTDTQY
11	TRBV12-3/TRBV12-4	ASSGGGNQPQH
14	TRBV15	ATSRGTGAQAYEQY
12	TRBV18	ASSPRQDPYGYT
15	TRBV10-3	AISEGPSGGPGREQF
13	TRBV3-1/TRBV3-2	ASSQVGREGYGYT
16	TRBV14	ASSQDFGKTGRNSPLH
14	TRBV13	ASSSNPSGDTGELF
12	TRBV4-3	ASSQAGGLYEQY
11	TRBV18	ASSPPGFHEQY
13	TRBV6-5	ASSLQVRTYNEQF
12	TRBV19	ASSIPGRNTEAF
11	TRBV27	ASSLWGGRPQH
12	TRBV18	ASSPGQNNQPQH
12	TRBV5-1	ASSPTHRGYEQY
12	TRBV5-6	ASSLDTTSYEQY
9	TRBV28	ASSSGLQQY
11	TRBV5-1	ASSSTVNTEAF
13	TRBV6-6	ASTTPGLAYNEQF
15	TRBV5-1	ASSLYPTGPGNQPQH
11	TRBV12-5	ASGLSAGVPQF
13	TRBV9	ASSVAGGPWNEQF
11	TRBV27	ASSRQGGQPQH
12	TRBV6-5	ASRRDNSNTEAF
17	TRBV3-1/TRBV3-2	ASSQVGQGTSGRSYEQY
11	TRBV28	ASRQGAAYEQY
12	TRBV6-6	ASSLTGGPQPQH
13	TRBV5-1	ASSSTGTSYNEQF
10	TRBV9	ASSAGSSQAF
16	TRBV4-3	ASSPWTGDTSGANVLT
14	TRBV10-2	ASTLTSGGMKETQY
12	TRBV19	ASTPVRGDTEAF
11	TRBV6-2/TRBV6-3	ASSYTTGAGYT
10	TRBV23-1	ASSHPSYEQY
14	TRBV6-2/TRBV6-3	ASSYSILAGADTQY
15	TRBV5-5	ASSPAPTGGGRNGYT
14	TRBV4-1	ASSHGGGSFGDTQY
10	TRBV30	AWGLGGETQY
11	TRBV5-4	ASSLQGGNTIY
12	TRBV3-1/TRBV3-2	ASSLTWDSTEAF
13	TRBV25-1	ASSADRVVNSPLH